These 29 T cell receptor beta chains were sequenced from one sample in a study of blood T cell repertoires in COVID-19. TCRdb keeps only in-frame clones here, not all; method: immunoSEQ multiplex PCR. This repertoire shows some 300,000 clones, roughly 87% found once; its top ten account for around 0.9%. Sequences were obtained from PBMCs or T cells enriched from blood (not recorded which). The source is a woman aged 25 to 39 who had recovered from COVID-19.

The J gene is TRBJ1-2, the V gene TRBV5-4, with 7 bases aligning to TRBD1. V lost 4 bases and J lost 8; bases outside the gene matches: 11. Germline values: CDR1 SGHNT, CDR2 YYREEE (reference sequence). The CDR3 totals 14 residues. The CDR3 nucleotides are TGTGCCAGCAGCCTCTTCGTAGGGGGCAGCGGCTACACCTTC. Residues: CASSLFVGGSGYTF.

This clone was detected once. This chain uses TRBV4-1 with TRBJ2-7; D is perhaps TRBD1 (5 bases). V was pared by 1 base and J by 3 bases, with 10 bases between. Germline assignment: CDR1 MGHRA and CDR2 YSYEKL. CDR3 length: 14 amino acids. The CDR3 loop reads CASSQASTVYEQYF. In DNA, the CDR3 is TGCGCCAGCAGCCAAGCTTCGACAGTCTACGAGCAGTACTTC.

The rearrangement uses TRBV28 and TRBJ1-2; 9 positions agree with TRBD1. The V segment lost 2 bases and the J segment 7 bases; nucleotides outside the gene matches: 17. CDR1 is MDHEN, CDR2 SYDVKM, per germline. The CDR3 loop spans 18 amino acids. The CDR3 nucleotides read TGTGCCAGCAGTTTAACCTCCCTTTCCTCACAGGGGGCCCGTGGCTACACCTTC. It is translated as CASSLTSLSSQGARGYTF.

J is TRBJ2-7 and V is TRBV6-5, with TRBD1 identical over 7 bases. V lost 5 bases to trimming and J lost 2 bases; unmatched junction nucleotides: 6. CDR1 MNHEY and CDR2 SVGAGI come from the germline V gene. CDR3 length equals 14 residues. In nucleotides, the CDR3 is TGTGCCAGCAGTAAATCCGGGACAGCCTACGAGCAGTACTTC. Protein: CASSKSGTAYEQYF.

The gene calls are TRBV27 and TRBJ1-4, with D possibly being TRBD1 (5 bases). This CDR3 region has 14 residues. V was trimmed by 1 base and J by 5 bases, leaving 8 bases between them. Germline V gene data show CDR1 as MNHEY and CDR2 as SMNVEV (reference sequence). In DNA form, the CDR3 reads TGTGCCAGCAGTTTATGGGGCGCCAATGAAAAACTGTTTTTT. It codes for CASSLWGANEKLFF.

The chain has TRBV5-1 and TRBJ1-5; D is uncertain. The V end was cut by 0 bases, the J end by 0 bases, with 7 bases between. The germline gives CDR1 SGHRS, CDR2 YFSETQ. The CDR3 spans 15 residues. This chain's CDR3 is CASSLDNGSNQPQHF. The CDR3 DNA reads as TGCGCCAGCAGCTTGGATAACGGTAGCAATCAGCCCCAGCATTTT.

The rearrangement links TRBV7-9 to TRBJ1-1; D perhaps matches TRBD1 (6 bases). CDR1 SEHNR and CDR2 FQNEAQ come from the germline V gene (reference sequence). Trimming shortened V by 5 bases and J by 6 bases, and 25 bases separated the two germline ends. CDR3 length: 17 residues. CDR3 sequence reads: CASSRGYSRLEGAEAFF. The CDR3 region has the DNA TGTGCCAGCAGCCGCGGGTACTCTAGATTAGAGGGGGCTGAAGCTTTCTTT.

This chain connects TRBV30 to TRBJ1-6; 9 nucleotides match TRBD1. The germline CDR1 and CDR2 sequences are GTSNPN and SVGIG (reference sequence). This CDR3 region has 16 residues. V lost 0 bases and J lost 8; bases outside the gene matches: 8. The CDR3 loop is CAWSVIPGQGHSPLHF. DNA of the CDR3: TGTGCCTGGAGTGTAATCCCGGGACAGGGCCATTCACCCCTCCACTTT.

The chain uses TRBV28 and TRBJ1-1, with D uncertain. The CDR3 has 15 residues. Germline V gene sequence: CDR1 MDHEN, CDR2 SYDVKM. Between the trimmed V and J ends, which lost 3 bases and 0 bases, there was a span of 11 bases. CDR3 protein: CASSFSESMNTEAFF. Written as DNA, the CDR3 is TGTGCCAGCAGTTTCTCTGAGAGTATGAACACTGAAGCTTTCTTT. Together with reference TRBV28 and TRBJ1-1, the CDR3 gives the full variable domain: DVKVTQSSRYLVKRTGEKVFLECVQDMDHENMFWYRQDPGLGLRLIYFSYDVKMKEKGDIPEGYSVSREKKERFSLILESASTNQTSMYLCASSFSESMNTEAFFGQGTRLTVV.

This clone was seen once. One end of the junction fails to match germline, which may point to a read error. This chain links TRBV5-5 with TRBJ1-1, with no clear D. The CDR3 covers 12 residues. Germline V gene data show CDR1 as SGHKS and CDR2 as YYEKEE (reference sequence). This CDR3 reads CAGSPHGTEAFF. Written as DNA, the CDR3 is TGTGCCGGCAGCCCCCACGGGACTGAAGCTTTCTTT.

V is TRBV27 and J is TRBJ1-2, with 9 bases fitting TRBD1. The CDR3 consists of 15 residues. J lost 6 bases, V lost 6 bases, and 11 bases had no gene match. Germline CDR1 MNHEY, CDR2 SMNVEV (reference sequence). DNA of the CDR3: TGTGCCAGCAGCGCCAGGAGCGGGACAGGGCATGGCTACACCTTC. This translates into CASSARSGTGHGYTF.

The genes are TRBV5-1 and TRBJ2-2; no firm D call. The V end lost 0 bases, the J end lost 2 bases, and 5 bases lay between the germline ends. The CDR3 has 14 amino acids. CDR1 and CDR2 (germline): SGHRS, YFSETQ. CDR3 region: CASSLGHNTGELFF. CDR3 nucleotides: TGCGCCAGCAGCTTGGGACACAACACCGGGGAGCTGTTTTTT.

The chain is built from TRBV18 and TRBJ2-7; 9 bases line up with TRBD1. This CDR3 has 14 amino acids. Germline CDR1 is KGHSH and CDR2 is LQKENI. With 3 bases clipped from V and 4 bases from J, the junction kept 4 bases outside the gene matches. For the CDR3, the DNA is TGTGCCAGCTCACCGGGACAGGGAAGTTACGAGCAGTACTTC. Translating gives CASSPGQGSYEQYF.

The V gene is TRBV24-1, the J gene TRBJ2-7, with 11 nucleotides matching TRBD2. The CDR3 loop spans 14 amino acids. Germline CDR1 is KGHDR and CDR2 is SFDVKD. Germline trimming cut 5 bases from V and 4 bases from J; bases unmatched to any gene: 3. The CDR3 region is CATSASGGTYEQYF. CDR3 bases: TGTGCCACCAGTGCTAGCGGGGGGACTTACGAGCAGTACTTC.

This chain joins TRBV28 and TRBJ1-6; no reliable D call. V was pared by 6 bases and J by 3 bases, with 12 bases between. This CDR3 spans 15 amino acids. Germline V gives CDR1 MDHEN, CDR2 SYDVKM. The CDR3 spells CASRLRGGYNSPLHF. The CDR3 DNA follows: TGTGCCAGCAGGCTACGTGGAGGCTATAATTCACCCCTCCACTTT.

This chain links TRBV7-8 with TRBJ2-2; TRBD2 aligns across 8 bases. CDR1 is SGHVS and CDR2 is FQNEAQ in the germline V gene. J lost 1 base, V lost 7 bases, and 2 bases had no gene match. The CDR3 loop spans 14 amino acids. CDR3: CASILAGNTGELFF. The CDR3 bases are TGTGCCAGCATTCTAGCGGGGAACACCGGGGAGCTGTTTTTT.

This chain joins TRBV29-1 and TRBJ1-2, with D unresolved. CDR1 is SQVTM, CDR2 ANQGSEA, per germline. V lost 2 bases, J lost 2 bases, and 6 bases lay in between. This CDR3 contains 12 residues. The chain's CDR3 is CSVESRNYGYTF. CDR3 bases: TGCAGCGTTGAATCTAGAAACTATGGCTACACCTTC.

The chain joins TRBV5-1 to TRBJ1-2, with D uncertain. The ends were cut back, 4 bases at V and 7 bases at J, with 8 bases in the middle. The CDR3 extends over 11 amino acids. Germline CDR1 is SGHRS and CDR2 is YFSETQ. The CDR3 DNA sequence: TGCGCCAGCAGCAACGGTGGTGGCTACACCTTC. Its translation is CASSNGGGYTF.

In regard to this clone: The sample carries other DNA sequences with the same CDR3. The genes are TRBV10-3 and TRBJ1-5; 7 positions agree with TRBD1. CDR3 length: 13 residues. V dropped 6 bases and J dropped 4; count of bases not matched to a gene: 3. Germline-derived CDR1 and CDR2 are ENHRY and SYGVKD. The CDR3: CAISRDSNQPQHF. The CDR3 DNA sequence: TGTGCCATCAGCCGGGACAGTAATCAGCCCCAGCATTTT.

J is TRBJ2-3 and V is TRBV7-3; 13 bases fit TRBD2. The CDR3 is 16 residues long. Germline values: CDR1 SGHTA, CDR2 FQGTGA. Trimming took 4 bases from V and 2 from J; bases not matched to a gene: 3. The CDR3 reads CASSYGLAGDTDTQYF. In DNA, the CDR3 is TGTGCCAGCAGCTACGGACTAGCGGGGGACACAGATACGCAGTATTTT.

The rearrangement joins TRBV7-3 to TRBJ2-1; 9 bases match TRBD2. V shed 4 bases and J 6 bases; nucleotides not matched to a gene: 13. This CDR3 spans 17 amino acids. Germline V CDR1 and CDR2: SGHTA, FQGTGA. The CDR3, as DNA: TGTGCCAGCAGCTCCAGTTTAATAGCGGGAGCCCTCAATGAGCAGTTCTTC. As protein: CASSSSLIAGALNEQFF.

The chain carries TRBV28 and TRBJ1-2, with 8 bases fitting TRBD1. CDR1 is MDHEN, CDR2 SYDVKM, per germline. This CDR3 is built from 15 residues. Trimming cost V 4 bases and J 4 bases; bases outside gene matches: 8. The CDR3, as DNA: TGTGCCAGCAGTTACCGGACAGGGATTTTCTATGGCTACACCTTC. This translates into CASSYRTGIFYGYTF.

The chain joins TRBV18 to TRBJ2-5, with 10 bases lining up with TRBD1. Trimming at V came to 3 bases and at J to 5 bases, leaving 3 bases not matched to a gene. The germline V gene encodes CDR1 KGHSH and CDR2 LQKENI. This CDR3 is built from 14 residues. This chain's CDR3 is CASSPGQGPETQYF. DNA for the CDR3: TGTGCCAGCTCACCGGGACAGGGGCCGGAGACCCAGTACTTC.

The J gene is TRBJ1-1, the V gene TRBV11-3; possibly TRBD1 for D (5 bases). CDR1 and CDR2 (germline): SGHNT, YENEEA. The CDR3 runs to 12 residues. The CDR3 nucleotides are TGTGGGACTCTCGGAGGGGACACTGAAGCTTTCTTT. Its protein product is CGTLGGDTEAFF.

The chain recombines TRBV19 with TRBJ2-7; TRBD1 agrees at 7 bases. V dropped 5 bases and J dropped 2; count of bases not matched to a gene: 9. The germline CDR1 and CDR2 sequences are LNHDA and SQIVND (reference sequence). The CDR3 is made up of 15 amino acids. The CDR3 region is CASSDRTGLTYEQYF. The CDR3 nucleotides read TGTGCCAGTAGTGATAGGACAGGCCTCACCTACGAGCAGTACTTC.

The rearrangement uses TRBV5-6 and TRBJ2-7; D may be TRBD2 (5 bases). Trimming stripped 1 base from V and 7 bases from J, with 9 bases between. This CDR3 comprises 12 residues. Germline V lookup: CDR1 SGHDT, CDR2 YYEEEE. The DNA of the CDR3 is TGTGCCAGCAGCTTGCCCCCGGGGGAGCAGTACTTC. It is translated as CASSLPPGEQYF.

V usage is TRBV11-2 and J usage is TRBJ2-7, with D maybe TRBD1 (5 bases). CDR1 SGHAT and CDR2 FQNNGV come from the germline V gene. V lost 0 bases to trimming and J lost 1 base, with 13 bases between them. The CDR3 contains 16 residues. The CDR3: CASSLDGGHSSYEQYF. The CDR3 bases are TGTGCCAGCAGCTTAGATGGCGGACACTCTTCCTACGAGCAGTACTTC.

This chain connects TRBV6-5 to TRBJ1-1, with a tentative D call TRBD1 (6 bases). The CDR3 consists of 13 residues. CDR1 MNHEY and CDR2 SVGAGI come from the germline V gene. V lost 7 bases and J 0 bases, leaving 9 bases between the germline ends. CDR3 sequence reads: CASTTGLNTEAFF. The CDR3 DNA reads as TGTGCCAGCACAACAGGGTTGAACACTGAAGCTTTCTTT.

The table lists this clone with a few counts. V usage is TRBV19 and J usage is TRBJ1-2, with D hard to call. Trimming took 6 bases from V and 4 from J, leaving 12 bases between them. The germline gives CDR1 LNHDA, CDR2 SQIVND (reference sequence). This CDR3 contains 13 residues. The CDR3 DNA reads TGTGCCAGTAGGCCAGGTCCTTCCTATGGCTACACCTTC. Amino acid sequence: CASRPGPSYGYTF.